This T cell receptor (beta chain) appears in the sequencing data of a study of post-analysis software for immune sequencing data. Findings and limits, study-wide: Patients had higher frequencies than controls of five TRBV segments, including TRBV5-6, TRBV5-1 and TRBV20-1.

The V and J ends lost 0 bases and 2 bases, in that order; junction bases with no gene match: 3. Germline V lookup: CDR1 DFQATT, CDR2 SNEGSKA (reference sequence). This CDR3 is 15 amino acids long. This clonotype occurred a few times. Its antigen is as yet unknown. Prepared TCR beta cDNA libraries contained unique molecular identifiers. TCRdb called the PCR reads again in MiXCR, with one record for every CDR3 protein. In the table there are around 250,000 distinct CDR3 sequences, about 40% of which are singletons. The receptor was derived from a girl between 10 and 17 years old with multiple sclerosis. V gene TRBV20-1 combines with J gene TRBJ2-1, with TRBD2 matching 8 bases. Sequenced sample: blood. The CDR3, as DNA: TGCAGTGCTAGAGACCCGGGAGGGCCCTACAATGAGCAGTTCTTC. It encodes CSARDPGGPYNEQFF.